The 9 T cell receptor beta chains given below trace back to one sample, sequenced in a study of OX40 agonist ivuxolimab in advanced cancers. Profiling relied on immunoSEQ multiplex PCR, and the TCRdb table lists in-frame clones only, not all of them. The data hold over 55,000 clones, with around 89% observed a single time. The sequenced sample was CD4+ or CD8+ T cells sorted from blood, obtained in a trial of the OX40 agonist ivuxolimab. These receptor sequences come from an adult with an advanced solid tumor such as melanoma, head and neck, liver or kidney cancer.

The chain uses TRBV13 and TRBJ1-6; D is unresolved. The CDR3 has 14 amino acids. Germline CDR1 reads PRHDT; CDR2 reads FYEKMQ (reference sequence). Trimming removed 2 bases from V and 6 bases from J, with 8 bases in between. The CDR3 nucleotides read TGTGCCAGCAGCTTAAGGGTCAGTAATTCACCCCTCCACTTT. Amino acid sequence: CASSLRVSNSPLHF.

The CDR3 nucleotides read TGTGCCACCTCGCGGGACCATACCCAGGAGACCCAGTACTTC. It is translated as CATSRDHTQETQYF. This chain links TRBV19 with TRBJ2-5; D is possibly TRBD2 (6 bases). Trimming cost V 10 bases and J 5 bases, with 20 bases left between them. The CDR3 runs 14 residues. Germline loops: CDR1 LNHDA, CDR2 SQIVND (reference sequence). The whole variable domain, filled in from reference TRBV19 and TRBJ2-5, reads DGGITQSPKYLFRKEGQNVTLSCEQNLNHDAMYWYRQDPGQGLRLIYYSQIVNDFQKGDIAEGYSVSREKKESFPLTVTSAQKNPTAFYLCATSRDHTQETQYFGPGTRLLVL.

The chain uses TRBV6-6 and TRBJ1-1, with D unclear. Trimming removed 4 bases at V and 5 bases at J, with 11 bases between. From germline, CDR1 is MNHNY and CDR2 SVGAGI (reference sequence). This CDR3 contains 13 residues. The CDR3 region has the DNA TGTGCCAGCAGTTCAACGGCTCCGACTGAAGCTTTCTTT. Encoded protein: CASSSTAPTEAFF.

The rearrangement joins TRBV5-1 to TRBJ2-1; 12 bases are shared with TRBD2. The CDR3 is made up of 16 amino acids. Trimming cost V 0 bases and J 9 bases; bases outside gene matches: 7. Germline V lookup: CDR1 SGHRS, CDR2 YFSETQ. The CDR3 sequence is CASSLALAGGNREQFF. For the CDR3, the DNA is TGCGCCAGCAGCTTGGCTCTAGCGGGAGGGAATCGTGAGCAGTTCTTC.

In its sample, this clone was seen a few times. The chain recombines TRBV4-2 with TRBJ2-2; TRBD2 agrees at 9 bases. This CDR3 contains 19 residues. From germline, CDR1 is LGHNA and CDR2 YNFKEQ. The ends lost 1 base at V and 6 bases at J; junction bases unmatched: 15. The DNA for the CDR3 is TGTGCCAGCAGCCAAGTTGGTGCGGGAGGGCCGGGGGGGCCCGGGGAGCTGTTTTTT. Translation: CASSQVGAGGPGGPGELFF.

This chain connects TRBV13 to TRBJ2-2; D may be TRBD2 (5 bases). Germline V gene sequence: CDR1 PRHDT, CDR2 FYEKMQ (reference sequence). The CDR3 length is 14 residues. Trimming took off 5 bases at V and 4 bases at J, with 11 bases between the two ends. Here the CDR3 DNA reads TGTGCCAGCAGCATTGAGGGAAGCACCGGGGAGCTGTTTTTT. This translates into CASSIEGSTGELFF.

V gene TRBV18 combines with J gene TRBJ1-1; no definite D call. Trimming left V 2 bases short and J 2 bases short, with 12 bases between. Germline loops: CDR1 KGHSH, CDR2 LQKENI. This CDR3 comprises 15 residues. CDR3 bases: TGTGCCAGCTCACCAAACTATATTCGAAACACTGAAGCTTTCTTT. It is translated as CASSPNYIRNTEAFF.

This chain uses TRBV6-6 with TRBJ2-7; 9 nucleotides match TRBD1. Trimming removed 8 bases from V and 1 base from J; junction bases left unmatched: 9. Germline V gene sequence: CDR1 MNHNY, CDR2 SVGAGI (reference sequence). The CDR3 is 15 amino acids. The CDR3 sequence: CASGRPGQGSYEQYF. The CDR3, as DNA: TGTGCCAGCGGTCGCCCGGGACAGGGTTCCTACGAGCAGTACTTC.

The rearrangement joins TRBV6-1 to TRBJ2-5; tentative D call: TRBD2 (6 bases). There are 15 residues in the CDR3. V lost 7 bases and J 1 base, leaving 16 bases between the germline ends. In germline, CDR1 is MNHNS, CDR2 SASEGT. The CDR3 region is CASTHRRGLQETQYF. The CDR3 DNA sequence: TGTGCCAGCACCCATCGACGGGGACTCCAAGAGACCCAGTACTTC.